These 26 T cell receptor beta chains share one sample of origin, sequenced in a study of blood T cell repertoires in COVID-19 (dated by TCRdb to 2018 to 2021). Receptor libraries were prepared by the immunoSEQ multiplex PCR assay. Drawn from immuneACCESS, this table holds only the in-frame rearrangements with V and J called that TCRdb kept. Clones are partly lost; checked studies trace under half to an unresolved V gene and leave the rest unexplained. The sample has fewer than 400,000 clones on record, roughly 91% of them singletons. Of the sample, 1.7% falls within the top ten clones. The sequenced material came from PBMCs or T cells enriched from blood (not recorded which). The receptors stem from a woman in her twenties or thirties who had recovered from COVID-19.

This clone was observed a few times. The chain carries TRBV7-8 and TRBJ2-2, with 11 bases matching TRBD2. The CDR3 runs 19 residues. Germline V CDR1 and CDR2: SGHVS, FQNEAQ. The V and J ends lost 1 base and 5 bases, in that order; junction bases with no gene match: 12. This CDR3 is CASSLVIGRLAGRTGELFF. The CDR3 DNA follows: TGTGCCAGCAGCTTAGTCATCGGACGACTAGCGGGGAGGACCGGGGAGCTGTTTTTT.

The chain is built from TRBV5-1 and TRBJ1-4, with D perhaps matching TRBD1 (5 bases). The germline V and J ends were trimmed by 0 bases and 4 bases, with 7 bases remaining between them. Germline values: CDR1 SGHRS, CDR2 YFSETQ. This CDR3 comprises 14 residues. CDR3 sequence (DNA): TGCGCCAGCAGCTTGGGACAGTTTAATGAAAAACTGTTTTTT. This codes for CASSLGQFNEKLFF.

The V gene is TRBV28, the J gene TRBJ2-2; D uncertain. In germline, CDR1 is MDHEN, CDR2 SYDVKM. V lost 3 bases and J 4 bases, leaving 12 bases between the germline ends. This CDR3 region has 15 residues. CDR3 in amino acids: CASSLGLGSTGELFF. The CDR3 DNA sequence: TGTGCCAGCAGTTTGGGCCTTGGGTCCACCGGGGAGCTGTTTTTT.

DNA of the CDR3: TGCGCCAGCACCGGACAGGGAGAACACTATGGCTACACCTTC. Its translation: CASTGQGEHYGYTF. The genes are TRBV4-1 and TRBJ1-2, with 8 bases lining up with TRBD1. The CDR3 is 14 amino acids. The V gene's germline CDR1 is MGHRA and CDR2 YSYEKL. J gave up 3 bases and V 7 bases, and 7 bases lay outside the gene matches.

The V call is TRBV20-1, the J call TRBJ2-7; D not certain. The germline gives CDR1 DFQATT, CDR2 SNEGSKA (reference sequence). Trimming cost V 4 bases and J 2 bases, with 12 bases left between them. CDR3 length equals 13 residues. CDR3 DNA sequence: TGCAGTGCTAATGATGACTGGGCCTACGAGCAGTACTTC. Protein: CSANDDWAYEQYF.

This chain joins TRBV5-4 and TRBJ1-3, with D unclear. This CDR3 region has 16 residues. The ends were cut back, 2 bases at V and 2 bases at J, with 14 bases in the middle. Germline-derived CDR1 and CDR2 are SGHNT and YYREEE (reference sequence). The CDR3, as DNA: TGTGCCAGCAGCTTTGGCGGGTCCGGACCTGGAAACACCATATATTTT. This codes for CASSFGGSGPGNTIYF.

This chain links TRBV3-1 (or the pseudogene TRBV3-2) with TRBJ1-3; no clear D. Germline CDR1 and CDR2: LGHDT and YNNKEL (reference sequence). The CDR3 is 15 amino acids. V gave up 0 bases and J gave up 0 bases, with 6 bases separating them. The CDR3, as DNA: TGTGCCAGCAGCCAAGACGGTATCTCTGGAAACACCATATATTTT. Its protein is CASSQDGISGNTIYF.

The gene calls are TRBV7-3 and TRBJ2-3, with D perhaps TRBD2 (7 bases). Trimming cost V 1 base and J 2 bases, with 13 bases left between them. This CDR3 contains 16 residues. Germline-derived CDR1 and CDR2 are SGHTA and FQGTGA. This CDR3 is CASSLRGGELTDTQYF. CDR3 bases: TGTGCCAGCAGCTTAAGAGGGGGGGAGCTCACAGATACGCAGTATTTT. Based on the CDR3 plus reference TRBV7-3 and TRBJ2-3, the full variable domain is GAGVSQTPSNKVTEKGKYVELRCDPISGHTALYWYRQSLGQGPEFLIYFQGTGAADDSGLPNDRFFAVRPEGSVSTLKIQRTERGDSAVYLCASSLRGGELTDTQYFGPGTRLTVL.

The chain recombines TRBV7-3 with TRBJ1-3; D uncertain. Trimming took off 4 bases at V and 5 bases at J, with 21 bases between the two ends. The CDR3 is 17 amino acids. Germline loops: CDR1 SGHTA, CDR2 FQGTGA. The CDR3 protein is CASSSTGPSDGRNTIYF. The CDR3 DNA follows: TGTGCCAGCAGCTCTACCGGGCCCTCCGACGGGAGAAACACCATATATTTT.

The chain couples TRBV10-3 to TRBJ2-2; tentatively, D is TRBD1 (6 bases). Trimming took 10 bases from V and 2 from J, leaving 14 bases between them. CDR3 length equals 14 residues. CDR1 is ENHRY, CDR2 SYGVKD, per germline. Written as DNA, the CDR3 is TGTGCCACACGAACAGGGCCCAACACCGGGGAGCTGTTTTTT. Translated: CATRTGPNTGELFF.

The rearrangement links TRBV4-2 to TRBJ2-7; a possible D gene is TRBD2 (6 bases). The germline V gene encodes CDR1 LGHNA and CDR2 YNFKEQ. V dropped 9 bases and J dropped 3 bases, with 15 bases sitting between them. The CDR3 spans 13 residues. The CDR3 reads CARGRGNFYEQYF. DNA of the CDR3: TGTGCCAGGGGTCGGGGGAACTTCTACGAGCAGTACTTC.

The genes are TRBV7-6 and TRBJ2-5; a weak D match, TRBD2 (6 bases). Germline V gene data show CDR1 as SGHVS and CDR2 as FNYEAQ. The CDR3 consists of 17 residues. V shed 2 bases and J shed 0 bases, with 16 bases lying between them. In DNA, the CDR3 is TGTGCCAGCAGCTTATCGTCTTTGGGGACTTACCAAGAGACCCAGTACTTC. As protein: CASSLSSLGTYQETQYF. The whole variable domain, remainder taken from reference TRBV7-6 and TRBJ2-5, is GAGVSQSPRYKVTKRGQDVALRCDPISGHVSLYWYRQALGQGPEFLTYFNYEAQQDKSGLPNDRFSAERPEGSISTLTIQRTEQRDSAMYRCASSLSSLGTYQETQYFGPGTRLLVL.

A remark on this clone: Other nucleotide sequences from this sample produce the same CDR3. The genes are TRBV9 and TRBJ1-6; D perhaps matches TRBD1 (5 bases). CDR1 SGDLS and CDR2 YYNGEE come from the germline V gene. The V end was cut by 0 bases, the J end by 1 base, with 11 bases between. The CDR3 has 17 amino acids. The chain's CDR3 is CASSVVDSSSYNSPLHF. CDR3 nucleotide sequence: TGTGCCAGCAGCGTAGTAGACAGCTCGTCCTATAATTCACCCCTCCACTTT.

The V call is TRBV6-5, the J call TRBJ2-5; D gene unclear. Between the trimmed V and J ends, which lost 0 bases and 2 bases, there was a span of 7 bases. Germline V CDR1 and CDR2: MNHEY, SVGAGI. This CDR3 has 14 amino acids. The CDR3 DNA sequence: TGTGCCAGCAGTTACTCGTTCAGTCAAGAGACCCAGTACTTC. Protein sequence: CASSYSFSQETQYF.

Only one count was recorded for this clone. The chain is built from TRBV19 and TRBJ1-4; 7 bases are shared with TRBD1. The V and J ends lost 4 bases and 8 bases, in that order; junction bases with no gene match: 7. CDR3 length equals 14 residues. Germline CDR1 is LNHDA and CDR2 is SQIVND (reference sequence). CDR3 sequence (DNA): TGTGCCAGTAGTACAAGACAGGGCGGCGAAAAACTGTTTTTT. It yields the protein CASSTRQGGEKLFF.

Regarding this clone: Other nucleotide sequences in the sample specify the same CDR3. The gene calls are TRBV7-2 and TRBJ1-5; TRBD1 might be the D (5 bases). Germline V gene data show CDR1 as SGHTA and CDR2 as FQGNSA. With 3 bases removed from V and 6 bases from J, the gap between germline ends came to 9 bases. CDR3 size: 13 residues. CDR3 nucleotide sequence: TGTGCCAGCAGCTTGGGTAGGGGTCAGCCCCAGCATTTT. This translates into CASSLGRGQPQHF.

This clone has just one count. The chain recombines TRBV11-2 with TRBJ2-7, with TRBD2 identical over 7 bases. The CDR3 is 12 residues long. The V segment lost 5 bases and the J segment 5 bases; nucleotides outside the gene matches: 3. Germline CDR1 is SGHAT and CDR2 is FQNNGV. The CDR3, as DNA: TGTGCCAGCAGCATGACTAGCAACGAGCAGTACTTC. It translates to CASSMTSNEQYF.

The chain combines TRBV18 with TRBJ1-2, with D maybe TRBD1 (6 bases). V was trimmed by 0 bases and J by 8 bases, leaving 10 bases between them. CDR3 size: 13 residues. CDR1 and CDR2 (germline): KGHSH, LQKENI. Here the CDR3 reads CASSPPGAVGYTF. CDR3 bases: TGTGCCAGCTCACCACCGGGGGCAGTCGGCTACACCTTC. Based on the CDR3 plus reference TRBV18 and TRBJ1-2, the full variable domain is NAGVMQNPRHLVRRRGQEARLRCSPMKGHSHVYWYRQLPEEGLKFMVYLQKENIIDESGMPKERFSAEFPKEGPSILRIQQVVRGDSAAYFCASSPPGAVGYTFGSGTRLTVV.

V and J are TRBV20-1 and TRBJ2-7, with no clear D. The CDR3 is 11 amino acids. Germline lookup yields CDR1 DFQATT and CDR2 SNEGSKA (reference sequence). V lost 4 bases and J lost 3, with 7 bases in between. CDR3 sequence (DNA): TGCAGTGCTAAAGACGGCTACGAGCAGTACTTC. Residues: CSAKDGYEQYF.

This chain connects TRBV18 to TRBJ1-1; D call uncertain. Trimming cost V 5 bases and J 0 bases, with 7 bases left between them. The CDR3 is made up of 13 amino acids. Germline assignment: CDR1 KGHSH and CDR2 LQKENI. Written as DNA, the CDR3 is TGTGCCAGCTCATCCATCATGAACACTGAAGCTTTCTTT. Residues: CASSSIMNTEAFF.

The chain combines TRBV3-1 (or the pseudogene TRBV3-2) with TRBJ2-3, with 7 positions matching TRBD2. This CDR3 spans 14 amino acids. CDR1 is LGHDT, CDR2 YNNKEL, per germline (reference sequence). Trimming at V came to 4 bases and at J to 4 bases, leaving 5 bases not matched to a gene. CDR3 nucleotides: TGTGCCAGCAGCCGGGGGGGAGGAGCAGATACGCAGTATTTT. It specifies CASSRGGGADTQYF.

Turning to this clone: Additional DNA sequences in this sample encode the identical CDR3. The gene calls are TRBV24-1 and TRBJ2-7; the D gene is possibly TRBD1 (5 bases). Between the trimmed V and J ends, which lost 2 bases and 4 bases, there was a span of 11 bases. The length of the CDR3 is 14 residues. Germline CDR1 is KGHDR and CDR2 is SFDVKD. The CDR3 nucleotides are TGTGCCACCAGTGATTCAAGGGGCGGATACGAGCAGTACTTC. Translating gives CATSDSRGGYEQYF.

The CDR3 spells CASSPGQGGYGYTF. The CDR3 DNA reads TGTGCCAGCTCACCAGGACAGGGGGGCTATGGCTACACCTTC. The V gene is TRBV18, the J gene TRBJ1-2; 10 bases are shared with TRBD1. Trimming at V came to 2 bases and at J to 4 bases, leaving 1 base not matched to a gene. The CDR3 consists of 14 residues. Germline values: CDR1 KGHSH, CDR2 LQKENI.

The chain joins TRBV6-2 or TRBV6-3 to TRBJ1-5; 7 bases are shared with TRBD1. Germline V lookup: CDR1 MNHEY, CDR2 SVGEGT. This CDR3 spans 15 amino acids. The V and J ends lost 5 bases and 1 base, in that order; junction bases with no gene match: 5. This CDR3 reads CASSQDRASNQPQHF. CDR3 sequence (DNA): TGTGCCAGCAGTCAAGACAGGGCCAGCAATCAGCCCCAGCATTTT.

V usage is TRBV30 and J usage is TRBJ1-5, with D possibly being TRBD1 (5 bases). The CDR3 covers 14 residues. V lost 1 base, J lost 6 bases, and 13 bases lay in between. The germline gives CDR1 GTSNPN, CDR2 SVGIG (reference sequence). The CDR3 nucleotides read TGTGCCTGGAGTGGATCAGGGTCGGGTCAGCCCCAGCATTTT. It specifies CAWSGSGSGQPQHF. Full variable domain (rest looked up from reference TRBV30 and TRBJ1-5): SQTIHQWPATLVQPVGSPLSLECTVEGTSNPNLYWYRQAAGRGLQLLFYSVGIGQISSEVPQNLSASRPQDRQFILSSKKLLLSDSGFYLCAWSGSGSGQPQHFGDGTRLSIL.

This clone was recorded a few times. The junction departs from the called germline gene at one end, perhaps through a read error. The DNA for the CDR3 is TGTGCCAGCAGCGCGACAATCGGACCGGGGACTGGAGCTTTCTTT. Protein sequence: CASSATIGPGTGAFF. The genes are TRBV9 and TRBJ1-1, with a weak D call TRBD1 (5 bases). Per germline, CDR1 SGDLS and CDR2 YYNGEE. The CDR3 spans 15 residues.